The 32 T cell receptor beta chains listed next were all sequenced from one sample in a study of blood T cell repertoires in COVID-19. Data came from immunoSEQ multiplex PCR; TCRdb stores just in-frame clones and leaves some out. The table includes under 350,000 clones, about 89% detected once. The sample was peripheral blood. Every receptor here comes from a man aged 50 to 59 with acute or convalescent COVID-19.

The V and J genes are TRBV13 and TRBJ1-1, with D tentatively TRBD1 (6 bases). The V gene's germline CDR1 is PRHDT and CDR2 FYEKMQ (reference sequence). The length of the CDR3 is 14 residues. With 0 bases removed from V and 1 base from J, the gap between germline ends came to 6 bases. CDR3 sequence: CASSLGQGNTEAFF. DNA of the CDR3: TGTGCCAGCAGCTTAGGACAGGGGAACACTGAAGCTTTCTTT.

The genes are TRBV7-2 and TRBJ2-1, with a weak D call TRBD2 (5 bases). CDR1 and CDR2 (germline): SGHTA, FQGNSA. This CDR3 region has 14 residues. V was pared by 4 bases and J by 5 bases, with 12 bases between. The CDR3 nucleotides are TGTGCCAGCAGCTCTTCTTGGGGAGACAATGAGCAGTTCTTC. It is translated as CASSSSWGDNEQFF.

This chain uses TRBV5-4 with TRBJ2-7; TRBD1 agrees at 9 bases. V shed 3 bases, J shed 3 bases, and the junction held 4 bases outside the gene matches. The CDR3 is made up of 14 amino acids. The germline gives CDR1 SGHNT, CDR2 YYREEE (reference sequence). The CDR3 DNA reads TGTGCCAGCAGCTCGGGACAGGGTAGCTACGAGCAGTACTTC. Amino acids: CASSSGQGSYEQYF.

The chain joins TRBV6-6 to TRBJ2-3, with 8 bases lining up with TRBD1. This CDR3 is 15 amino acids long. J gave up 5 bases and V 0 bases, and 4 bases lay outside the gene matches. Germline CDR1 is MNHNY and CDR2 is SVGAGI (reference sequence). The CDR3 here is CASSYSPGGKDTQYF. CDR3 DNA: TGTGCCAGCAGTTACTCCCCAGGGGGCAAAGATACGCAGTATTTT.

The genes are TRBV18 and TRBJ1-1, with 7 bases fitting TRBD1. With 3 bases clipped from V and 5 bases from J, the junction kept 6 bases outside the gene matches. CDR3 length: 14 amino acids. The V gene's germline CDR1 is KGHSH and CDR2 LQKENI. The CDR3, as DNA: TGTGCCAGCTCACCCGGGACAGTTCAAACTGAAGCTTTCTTT. This codes for CASSPGTVQTEAFF.

The chain joins TRBV12-2 to TRBJ1-3; the DNA was not used to check the table's D call, TRBD1. TRBV12-2 counts as a pseudogene. This CDR3 contains 16 residues. CDR3 amino acids: CASRKRRANSGNTIYF. The CDR3 coding sequence is TGTGCAAGTCGCAAGCGCAGGGCGAACTCTGGAAACACCATATATTTT.

The chain carries TRBV18 and TRBJ2-2; 8 bases align to TRBD1. In germline, CDR1 is KGHSH, CDR2 LQKENI. The CDR3 extends over 15 amino acids. The J segment lost 3 bases and the V segment lost 6 bases, leaving 6 bases of the junction unmatched. DNA of the CDR3: TGTGCCAGCTCCCTTAACAGGGGGGACACCGGGGAGCTGTTTTTT. Residues: CASSLNRGDTGELFF.

V usage is TRBV7-8 and J usage is TRBJ2-7; 10 bases align to TRBD1. The trim removed 1 base at V and 7 bases at J, leaving 10 bases unmatched. The CDR3 has 16 amino acids. The V gene's germline CDR1 is SGHVS and CDR2 FQNEAQ. The CDR3: CASSLVAGQGEREQYF. The CDR3 DNA is TGTGCCAGCAGCTTAGTAGCAGGACAGGGGGAGCGGGAGCAGTACTTC.

The chain recombines TRBV5-6 with TRBJ2-5; no reliable D call. The CDR3 has 14 amino acids. Germline V gives CDR1 SGHDT, CDR2 YYEEEE. Deletions cut 7 bases from V and 5 bases from J, with 18 bases between. The CDR3: CASVTAISGETQYF. For the CDR3, the DNA is TGTGCCAGCGTGACTGCGATTTCTGGGGAGACCCAGTACTTC.

J is TRBJ1-1 and V is TRBV2; no clear D gene. The V gene lost 2 bases and the J gene lost 1 base, with 8 bases spanning the gap. Per the germline V gene, CDR1 is SNHLY and CDR2 is FYNNEI. The CDR3 loop spans 14 amino acids. CDR3 sequence (DNA): TGTGCCAGCAGTGAACCTTTCCCGAACACTGAAGCTTTCTTT. Protein sequence: CASSEPFPNTEAFF.

This rearrangement joins TRBV6-5 to TRBJ1-1; 8 bases fit TRBD1. Germline CDR1 and CDR2: MNHEY and SVGAGI. Trimming removed 5 bases from V and 5 bases from J; junction bases left unmatched: 7. This CDR3 is 14 amino acids long. The CDR3 protein is CASSPQGARTEAFF. In nucleotides, the CDR3 is TGTGCCAGCAGTCCCCAGGGGGCCAGGACTGAAGCTTTCTTT.

Here the CDR3 reads CASSLGTAGEQFF. The CDR3 region has the DNA TGTGCCAGCAGCCTCGGGACAGCCGGTGAGCAGTTCTTC. V is TRBV3-1 (or the pseudogene TRBV3-2) and J is TRBJ2-1, with 7 bases aligning to TRBD1. Germline CDR1 LGHDT, CDR2 YNNKEL (reference sequence). After removal of 4 bases from V and 9 bases from J, the junction contained 6 bases not matched to a gene. This CDR3 comprises 13 residues.

The genes are TRBV30 and TRBJ1-1; 7 bases fit TRBD1. The CDR3 consists of 13 residues. Germline CDR1 and CDR2: GTSNPN and SVGIG (reference sequence). V was clipped by 6 bases and J by 0 bases; unmatched bases: 4. CDR3 region: CACDTGVNTEAFF. In DNA form, the CDR3 reads TGTGCCTGTGATACAGGGGTGAACACTGAAGCTTTCTTT.

The gene calls are TRBV5-8 and TRBJ2-2; 10 bases fit TRBD2. The length of the CDR3 is 15 residues. From germline, CDR1 is SGHTS and CDR2 YDEGEE. V shed 4 bases, J shed 4 bases, and the junction held 4 bases outside the gene matches. CDR3 sequence (DNA): TGTGCCAGCAGCCCTTTAGCGGGGGGCACCGGGGAGCTGTTTTTT. Residues: CASSPLAGGTGELFF.

V and J are TRBV27 and TRBJ1-5; 9 bases match TRBD1. The length of the CDR3 is 17 residues. V was clipped by 6 bases and J by 9 bases; unmatched bases: 18. Germline values: CDR1 MNHEY, CDR2 SMNVEV (reference sequence). CDR3 amino acids: CASRRNPGQGPIGPQHF. The CDR3 DNA sequence: TGTGCCAGCAGACGAAACCCGGGACAGGGCCCAATCGGGCCCCAGCATTTT.

The gene calls are TRBV19 and TRBJ1-4, with D unresolved. The length of the CDR3 is 14 residues. CDR1 is LNHDA, CDR2 SQIVND, per germline (reference sequence). Between the trimmed V and J ends, which lost 5 bases and 7 bases, there was a span of 14 bases. CDR3 coding DNA: TGTGCCAGTAGTGTCCCGACTCCTACTGAAAAACTGTTTTTT. This sequence encodes CASSVPTPTEKLFF.

The CDR3 is CASRRDDNYGYTF. Written as DNA, the CDR3 is TGTGCCAGCAGGCGGGACGATAACTATGGCTACACCTTC. This sequence joins TRBV6-5 and TRBJ1-2; the D gene is possibly TRBD1 (5 bases). Trimming took 6 bases from V and 1 from J, leaving 9 bases between them. CDR1 is MNHEY, CDR2 SVGAGI, per germline. The CDR3 is 13 residues long.

This clone was recorded only once. The chain uses TRBV2 and TRBJ2-3, with 8 bases identical to TRBD2. Germline CDR1 is SNHLY and CDR2 is FYNNEI. The CDR3 spans 15 residues. J gave up 0 bases and V 8 bases, and 7 bases lay outside the gene matches. The CDR3 coding sequence is TGTGCCAGCGAGTTAGCGGGACGGAGCACAGATACGCAGTATTTT. Translating it yields CASELAGRSTDTQYF.

This clone appeared a few times. The chain combines TRBV7-2 with TRBJ1-1; TRBD1 matches at 9 bases. This CDR3 contains 14 residues. The ends lost 6 bases at V and 7 bases at J; junction bases unmatched: 9. Per the germline V gene, CDR1 is SGHTA and CDR2 is FQGNSA. CDR3: CASRLTGGGLEAFF. In DNA form, the CDR3 reads TGTGCCAGCAGACTAACAGGGGGCGGCCTTGAAGCTTTCTTT.

The V gene is TRBV3-1 (or the pseudogene TRBV3-2), the J gene TRBJ1-1; no definite D call. The CDR3 runs to 13 residues. CDR1 and CDR2 from the germline V gene are LGHDT and YNNKEL (reference sequence). V lost 4 bases, J lost 1 base, and 7 bases lay in between. The CDR3 nucleotides read TGTGCCAGCAGCCCACAATGGAACACTGAAGCTTTCTTT. This encodes CASSPQWNTEAFF.

The chain couples TRBV3-1 (or the pseudogene TRBV3-2) to TRBJ1-5; D uncertain. V lost 3 bases, J lost 5 bases, and 5 bases lay in between. The germline CDR1 and CDR2 sequences are LGHDT and YNNKEL (reference sequence). The CDR3 totals 12 residues. The CDR3 protein is CASSHRDQPQHF. CDR3 in DNA: TGTGCCAGCAGCCATCGGGATCAGCCCCAGCATTTT.

The genes are TRBV5-1 and TRBJ2-7; 7 nucleotides align to TRBD1. Losses at the gene ends were 0 bases for V and 0 bases for J; bases not matched to a gene: 6. Germline-derived CDR1 and CDR2 are SGHRS and YFSETQ. There are 16 residues in the CDR3. CDR3 in DNA: TGCGCCAGCAGCTTGGGGGGACAGCAAGGCTCCTACGAGCAGTACTTC. This codes for CASSLGGQQGSYEQYF.

The gene calls are TRBV18 and TRBJ2-2; 10 nucleotides line up with TRBD2. CDR1 is KGHSH and CDR2 is LQKENI in the germline V gene. This CDR3 spans 14 amino acids. Losses at the gene ends were 6 bases for V and 6 bases for J; bases not matched to a gene: 4. CDR3 region: CASSRTSGPGELFF. For the CDR3, the DNA is TGTGCCAGCTCCCGGACTAGCGGCCCCGGGGAGCTGTTTTTT. The full variable domain, in which reference TRBV18 and TRBJ2-2 provide the parts outside the CDR3, is NAGVMQNPRHLVRRRGQEARLRCSPMKGHSHVYWYRQLPEEGLKFMVYLQKENIIDESGMPKERFSAEFPKEGPSILRIQQVVRGDSAAYFCASSRTSGPGELFFGEGSRLTVL.

This clone was detected once. This chain links TRBV25-1 with TRBJ1-6; 9 bases match TRBD1. The CDR3 is 14 amino acids. The V and J ends lost 5 bases and 10 bases, in that order; junction bases with no gene match: 6. The germline V gene encodes CDR1 MGHDK and CDR2 SYGVNS. DNA of the CDR3: TGTGCCAGCAGTTATACGACAGGGGGGTCACCCCTCCACTTT. It is translated as CASSYTTGGSPLHF.

V usage is TRBV11-3 and J usage is TRBJ2-7; 9 bases are a match to TRBD1. Germline CDR1 is SGHNT and CDR2 is YENEEA. Trimming took 3 bases from V and 3 from J; bases not matched to a gene: 3. This CDR3 has 14 residues. The CDR3 spells CASSFRTGDYEQYF. The CDR3 DNA reads TGTGCCAGCAGCTTCCGGACAGGGGACTACGAGCAGTACTTC. Full variable domain (remainder filled in from reference TRBV11-3 and TRBJ2-7): EAGVVQSPRYKIIEKKQPVAFWCNPISGHNTLYWYLQNLGQGPELLIRYENEEAVDDSQLPKDRFSAERLKGVDSTLKIQPAELGDSAVYLCASSFRTGDYEQYFGPGTRLTVT.

The chain is built from TRBV6-2 or TRBV6-3 and TRBJ2-4; 8 bases align to TRBD2. CDR1 and CDR2 (germline): MNHEY, SVGEGT. The junction had 13 bases not matched to a gene; V was cut back by 6 bases and J by 0 bases. The CDR3 spans 18 residues. CDR3 sequence reads: CASSPRDLAGLAKNIQYF. In DNA, the CDR3 is TGTGCCAGCAGCCCTAGAGACCTAGCGGGTCTAGCCAAAAACATTCAGTACTTC.

The V call is TRBV13, the J call TRBJ1-1, with a weak D call TRBD1 (6 bases). Trimming left V 6 bases short and J 0 bases short, with 14 bases between. CDR3 size: 15 residues. Per germline, CDR1 PRHDT and CDR2 FYEKMQ (reference sequence). DNA for the CDR3: TGTGCCAGCAGATATCCGGGACAAGTGAACACTGAAGCTTTCTTT. This gives the protein CASRYPGQVNTEAFF.

This chain links TRBV30 with TRBJ2-7; no clear D. Germline values: CDR1 GTSNPN, CDR2 SVGIG (reference sequence). V was trimmed by 2 bases and J by 7 bases, leaving 12 bases between them. The CDR3 is 12 amino acids. CDR3 nucleotides: TGTGCCTGGAGTCTAAGAGGTGGGGAGCAGTACTTC. As protein: CAWSLRGGEQYF.

This chain connects TRBV2 to TRBJ1-5; possibly TRBD1 for D (5 bases). The CDR3 covers 15 residues. Germline CDR1 and CDR2: SNHLY and FYNNEI. Trimming shortened V by 8 bases and J by 5 bases, and 19 bases separated the two germline ends. The CDR3 region has the DNA TGTGCCAGCGGCAGCAACGGGGGGAGGGATCAGCCCCAGCATTTT. This gives the protein CASGSNGGRDQPQHF.

The chain has TRBV5-1 and TRBJ2-1; 8 nucleotides line up with TRBD1. V shed 2 bases, J shed 4 bases, and the junction held 5 bases outside the gene matches. The germline V gene encodes CDR1 SGHRS and CDR2 YFSETQ. This CDR3 spans 15 amino acids. Here the CDR3 reads CASSFTGTGYNEQFF. The CDR3 coding sequence is TGCGCCAGCAGCTTCACCGGGACAGGTTACAATGAGCAGTTCTTC. Filled out from reference TRBV5-1 and TRBJ2-1, the complete variable domain reads KAGVTQTPRYLIKTRGQQVTLSCSPISGHRSVSWYQQTPGQGLQFLFEYFSETQRNKGNFPGRFSGRQFSNSRSEMNVSTLELGDSALYLCASSFTGTGYNEQFFGPGTRLTVL.

The chain has TRBV5-4 and TRBJ2-3, with 9 bases matching TRBD2. After removal of 4 bases from V and 1 base from J, the junction contained 4 bases not matched to a gene. CDR3 size: 15 residues. Germline lookup yields CDR1 SGHNT and CDR2 YYREEE (reference sequence). CDR3: CASSRGGAGTDTQYF. Written as DNA, the CDR3 is TGTGCCAGCAGCCGCGGGGGGGCCGGCACAGATACGCAGTATTTT.

This clone has a single count. The chain has TRBV20-1 and TRBJ1-2, with D possibly being TRBD1 (5 bases). The CDR3 has 13 residues. Germline V gene data show CDR1 as DFQATT and CDR2 as SNEGSKA (reference sequence). V lost 3 bases and J lost 3, with 11 bases in between. The CDR3 bases are TGCAGTGCTAGTAAACAGGTGGACTATGGCTACACCTTC. Translation: CSASKQVDYGYTF.